This T cell receptor (beta chain) was retrieved from a study of blood T cell repertoires in COVID-19. Study background: Sample material is recorded as cDNA or gDNA derived from T cells, B-cell-depleted T cells, or PBMCs.

Before being deemed recovered, Cohort 3 donors had two negative PCRs, clearance, or symptom resolution. Per the authors' pipeline: For nucleated cells, counts were estimated from reference gene primer amplification. Assay: immunoSEQ multiplex PCR; the TCRdb copy retains only in-frame clones and omits some. Clonal size and the V and J genes are those of that table, whereas D and trimming came from the DNA. This table has 250,000 to 300,000 clones, about four fifths appearing once. Sequenced: PBMCs or T cells enriched from blood (not recorded which). This sequence was found in a man aged 50-59 years who had recovered from COVID-19.

CDR3 protein: CAISESWGGQETQYF. The CDR3 DNA reads as TGTGCCATCAGTGAGTCTTGGGGAGGCCAAGAGACCCAGTACTTC. The rearrangement uses TRBV10-3 and TRBJ2-5, with D perhaps matching TRBD2 (6 bases). The CDR3 extends over 15 amino acids. Deletions cut 0 bases from V and 1 base from J, with 9 bases between. CDR1 ENHRY and CDR2 SYGVKD come from the germline V gene.